The rows below give T cell receptor beta chains drawn from one sample of a study of cytomegalovirus exposure and HLA in healthy donors. The table came from immunoSEQ multiplex PCR; TCRdb's copy has only in-frame clones and leaves some out. The sample lists roughly 80,000 clones; roughly 70% were seen once. The specimen sequenced was PBMCs. The receptors were sampled from a man aged 55-75 years in good health and CMV-seropositive. Each CDR3 is given with its conserved first and last residue. D genes are given only for firm matches. Size is stated for part of the rows, as once, few or many counts, or as a class when the clone is expanded.

clone_size: NA; j_call: TRBJ2-3; v_call: TRBV5-1; d_call: NA; cdr3_nt: TGCGCCAGCAGGCCCCAGCCTGGAGATGCAGATACGCAGTATTTT; cdr3_aa: CASRPQPGDADTQYF
clone_size: once; j_call: TRBJ1-1; v_call: TRBV19; d_call: NA; cdr3_nt: TGTGCCAGTATGCCCGGGGGAATGAACACTGAAGCTTTCTTT; cdr3_aa: CASMPGGMNTEAFF
clone_size: NA; j_call: TRBJ2-3; v_call: TRBV5-5; d_call: TRBD2; cdr3_nt: TGTGCCAGCAGCTTAAACCGGGACCGGGGGGGGGTGAATACGCAGTATTTT; cdr3_aa: CASSLNRDRGGVNTQYF
clone_size: NA; j_call: TRBJ2-5; v_call: TRBV28; d_call: NA; cdr3_nt: TGTGCCAGCAGTTTAATCACGGAGGTCCGAATAGAGACCCAGTACTTC; cdr3_aa: CASSLITEVRIETQYF
clone_size: NA; j_call: TRBJ2-2; v_call: TRBV6-1; d_call: NA; cdr3_nt: TGTGCCAGCAGTGAGCGGAGGGACACCGGGGAGCTGTTTTTT; cdr3_aa: CASSERRDTGELFF
clone_size: few; j_call: TRBJ2-7; v_call: TRBV2; d_call: TRBD2; cdr3_nt: TGTGCCAGCGGGGGGACTAGCGGGAGTGTCATACACGAGCAGTACTTC; cdr3_aa: CASGGTSGSVIHEQYF
clone_size: NA; j_call: TRBJ2-5; v_call: TRBV9; d_call: NA; cdr3_nt: TGTGCCAGCAGCGTAGGCGGGACCGGACAAGAGACCCAGTACTTC; cdr3_aa: CASSVGGTGQETQYF
clone_size: few; j_call: TRBJ1-2; v_call: TRBV7-2; d_call: NA; cdr3_nt: TGTGCCAGCAGCACGACAGAGTTTAACTATGGCTACACCTTC; cdr3_aa: CASSTTEFNYGYTF
clone_size: NA; j_call: TRBJ1-1; v_call: TRBV6-6; d_call: NA; cdr3_nt: TGTGCCAGCAACGGAGGGACTGAAGCTTTCTTT; cdr3_aa: CASNGGTEAFF
clone_size: NA; j_call: TRBJ2-5; v_call: TRBV13; d_call: NA; cdr3_nt: TGTGCCAGCACCCACTCTGGGGGGGAGACCCAGTACTTC; cdr3_aa: CASTHSGGETQYF
clone_size: few; j_call: TRBJ2-7; v_call: TRBV7-8; d_call: TRBD1; cdr3_nt: TGTGCCAGCAGCTTAACTCCGGGACAGGGCACCGAGCAGTACTTC; cdr3_aa: CASSLTPGQGTEQYF
clone_size: NA; j_call: TRBJ2-7; v_call: TRBV19; d_call: TRBD1; cdr3_nt: TGTGCCAGTAGGGACAGGGGCTCCACCTACGAGCAGTACTTC; cdr3_aa: CASRDRGSTYEQYF
clone_size: NA; j_call: TRBJ1-5; v_call: TRBV28; d_call: NA; cdr3_nt: TGTGCCAGCAGTTTATTGGAGAGCAATCAGCCCCAGCATTTT; cdr3_aa: CASSLLESNQPQHF
clone_size: few; j_call: TRBJ2-5; v_call: TRBV7-6; d_call: TRBD1; cdr3_nt: TGTGCCAGCAGCTTAGGGGGGACAGGGGGGCAAGAGACCCAGTACTTC; cdr3_aa: CASSLGGTGGQETQYF